This entry lists 10 T cell receptor beta chains sequenced from one sample in a study of T cell responses to AZD1222 COVID-19 vaccine. The data were produced by immunoSEQ multiplex PCR, yet TCRdb's version contains in-frame clones alone and is incomplete. This table has some 120,000 clones, around 85% appearing once. The input for sequencing was peripheral blood, taken on day 0 of AZD1222 vaccination. The receptors shown here come from an adult in good health.

For the CDR3, the DNA is TGCGCCAGCAGCTTGCTTGGAGCCGACAATGAGCAGTTCTTC. Protein product: CASSLLGADNEQFF. The chain links TRBV5-1 to TRBJ2-1; D ambiguous. The CDR3 has 14 amino acids. V lost 1 base to trimming and J lost 5 bases, with 10 bases between them. The germline CDR1 and CDR2 sequences are SGHRS and YFSETQ.

The gene calls are TRBV11-2 and TRBJ2-6; tentative D call: TRBD1 (6 bases). This CDR3 spans 18 amino acids. Trimming took off 4 bases at V and 0 bases at J, with 16 bases between the two ends. Per the germline V gene, CDR1 is SGHAT and CDR2 is FQNNGV. The CDR3 nucleotides are TGTGCCAGCAGCTCCCCCCGACAGGAGCTCTCTGGGGCCAACGTCCTGACTTTC. Amino acids: CASSSPRQELSGANVLTF.

The J gene is TRBJ1-1, the V gene TRBV30, with D unclear. V lost 0 bases and J 10 bases, leaving 15 bases between the germline ends. Germline CDR1 and CDR2: GTSNPN and SVGIG (reference sequence). CDR3 length: 13 amino acids. DNA of the CDR3: TGTGCCTGGAGTGTACCGAGTGTCGGGAGAGCTTTCTTT. This encodes CAWSVPSVGRAFF.

The rearrangement links TRBV11-3 to TRBJ2-1, with 7 bases matching TRBD2. The V and J ends lost 2 bases and 1 base, in that order; junction bases with no gene match: 8. This CDR3 spans 17 amino acids. Per germline, CDR1 SGHNT and CDR2 YENEEA. The CDR3 bases are TGTGCCAGCAGCTTAACGCTGGGGGGAGGGTCCTACAATGAGCAGTTCTTC. Its protein product is CASSLTLGGGSYNEQFF.

The chain combines TRBV24-1 with TRBJ1-2; possible D gene TRBD1, 6 bases. The V gene lost 6 bases and the J gene lost 4 bases, with 14 bases spanning the gap. The CDR3 contains 14 residues. From germline, CDR1 is KGHDR and CDR2 SFDVKD. Here the CDR3 DNA reads TGTGCCACCAGTCAGACAGGACCCTTCTATGGCTACACCTTC. This translates into CATSQTGPFYGYTF.

The V gene is TRBV25-1, the J gene TRBJ1-5; D uncertain. The germline V and J ends were trimmed by 4 bases and 5 bases, with 12 bases remaining between them. This CDR3 spans 14 amino acids. Germline V lookup: CDR1 MGHDK, CDR2 SYGVNS. The chain's CDR3 is CASSGDQAHQPQHF. The CDR3 DNA follows: TGTGCCAGCAGTGGAGACCAGGCCCATCAGCCCCAGCATTTT.

The V call is TRBV5-6, the J call TRBJ1-2; D unresolved. The CDR3 loop spans 15 amino acids. From germline, CDR1 is SGHDT and CDR2 YYEEEE. Trimming took off 1 base at V and 0 bases at J, with 10 bases between the two ends. The CDR3 loop is CASSLYARTNYGYTF. The CDR3 DNA is TGTGCCAGCAGCTTGTATGCCAGAACTAACTATGGCTACACCTTC.

This clone was detected many times. The genes are TRBV28 and TRBJ1-1; perhaps TRBD1 as D (5 bases). Looked up from germline, CDR1 is MDHEN and CDR2 is SYDVKM. The CDR3 is made up of 13 amino acids. Trimming shortened V by 3 bases and J by 5 bases, and 10 bases separated the two germline ends. CDR3 residues: CASSLQGYTEAFF. The CDR3 DNA sequence: TGTGCCAGCAGTTTGCAGGGCTATACTGAAGCTTTCTTT.

The chain has TRBV7-2 and TRBJ1-6; weak D call: TRBD1 (5 bases). Germline assignment: CDR1 SGHTA and CDR2 FQGNSA. This CDR3 has 16 residues. Trimming took 2 bases from V and 6 from J, leaving 14 bases between them. The CDR3 sequence is CASSLSMGGGNSPLHF. The CDR3, as DNA: TGTGCCAGCAGCTTAAGTATGGGGGGTGGTAATTCACCCCTCCACTTT. The complete variable domain, with remaining parts taken from reference TRBV7-2 and TRBJ1-6, reads GAGVSQSPSNKVTEKGKDVELRCDPISGHTALYWYRQSLGQGLEFLIYFQGNSAPDKSGLPSDRFSAERTGGSVSTLTIQRTQQEDSAVYLCASSLSMGGGNSPLHFGNGTRLTVT.

This clone was seen a few times. This sequence joins TRBV6-5 and TRBJ2-5; D may be TRBD1 or TRBD2 (5 bases each). The CDR3 runs 16 residues. Trimming removed 2 bases at V and 1 base at J, with 14 bases between. Germline V lookup: CDR1 MNHEY, CDR2 SVGAGI. The CDR3 is CASSYGASSPQETQYF. Written as DNA, the CDR3 is TGTGCCAGCAGTTACGGGGCTAGCTCCCCCCAAGAGACCCAGTACTTC.